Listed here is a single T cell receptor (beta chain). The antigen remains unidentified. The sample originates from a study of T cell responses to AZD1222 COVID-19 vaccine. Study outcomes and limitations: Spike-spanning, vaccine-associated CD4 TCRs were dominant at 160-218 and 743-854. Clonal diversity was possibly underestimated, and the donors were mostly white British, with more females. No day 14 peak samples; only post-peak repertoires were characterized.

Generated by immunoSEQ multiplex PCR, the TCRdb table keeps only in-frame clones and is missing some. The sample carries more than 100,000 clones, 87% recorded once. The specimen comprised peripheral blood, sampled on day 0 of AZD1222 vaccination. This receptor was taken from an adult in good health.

CDR3 amino acids: CASSLDRWETQYF. CDR3 bases: TGTGCCAGCAGTTTGGACAGGTGGGAGACCCAGTACTTC. V gene TRBV12-3 or TRBV12-4 combines with J gene TRBJ2-5, with TRBD1 matching over 7 bases. CDR3 size: 13 residues. Germline trimming cut 3 bases from V and 5 bases from J; bases unmatched to any gene: 3.